This is a list of T cell receptor beta chains from one sample in a study of vaccination effects on CD4 cells after COVID-19. The method was immunoSEQ multiplex PCR; TCRdb's version includes in-frame clones alone and lacks a portion of them. Among more than 65,000 clones listed, around 81% were seen once. These receptors are not linked to any known antigen. Sequencing was performed on CD4+ T cells from PBMCs cultured with HCoV-229E spike peptides, taken after COVID-19 vaccination. These receptors came from a human donor who received a COVID-19 vaccine. The CDR3 runs from the conserved cysteine through the conserved F or W. A D gene is named only where the DNA matches it firmly. Size values are once, few and many counts, or a class for expanded clones, and some rows have none.

clone_size d_call j_call v_call cdr3_aa cdr3_nt
- - TRBJ2-1 TRBV11-3 CASSLLVGNEQFF TGTGCCAGCAGCCTCCTCGTTGGAAATGAGCAGTTCTTC
- - TRBJ2-5 TRBV7-9 CASSFRTDQETQYF TGTGCCAGCAGCTTTAGAACAGACCAAGAGACCCAGTACTTC
- - TRBJ2-2 TRBV5-1 CASSPDWNTGELFF TGCGCCAGCAGCCCCGATTGGAATACCGGGGAGCTGTTTTTT
- - TRBJ2-3 TRBV24-1 CATSDRRADSQYF TGTGCCACCAGTGATAGGAGGGCGGATTCGCAGTATTTT
- TRBD2 TRBJ2-3 TRBV30 CATRTSGTDTQYF TGTGCCACCCGGACTAGCGGCACAGATACGCAGTATTTT
- - TRBJ1-6 TRBV4-3 CASSQDTSHVTYNSPLHF TGCGCCAGCAGCCAAGATACGTCCCATGTAACCTATAATTCACCCCTCCACTTT
few - TRBJ2-4 TRBV5-4 CASSLGPKNIQYF TGTGCCAGCAGCCTCGGACCAAAAAACATTCAGTACTTC
- - TRBJ1-2 TRBV12-3/TRBV12-4 CASSGTGRGYTF TGTGCCAGCAGTGGCACAGGGAGGGGCTACACCTTC
once - TRBJ1-1 TRBV2 CASSPGGTEAFF TGTGCCAGCAGCCCCGGGGGAACTGAAGCTTTCTTT
- - TRBJ1-5 TRBV5-1 CASSPNSNQPQHF TGCGCCAGCAGCCCCAATAGCAATCAGCCCCAGCATTTT
- TRBD1 TRBJ1-4 TRBV19 CASRSPGQFTEKLFF TGTGCCAGTAGAAGCCCGGGACAGTTTACTGAAAAACTGTTTTTT
- TRBD2 TRBJ2-2 TRBV6-5 CASRGGLAGELFF TGTGCCAGCAGGGGAGGGCTGGCCGGGGAGCTGTTTTTT
- - TRBJ1-5 TRBV4-1 CASSQEGLRGGEQPQHF TGCGCCAGCAGCCAAGAGGGGCTAAGAGGGGGTGAACAGCCCCAGCATTTT
- - TRBJ1-6 TRBV12-3/TRBV12-4 CASSFTLNSPLHF TGTGCCAGCAGTTTTACCCTCAATTCACCCCTCCACTTT
- - TRBJ1-5 TRBV6-5 CASNRDRNQPQHF TGTGCCAGCAACAGGGACCGCAATCAGCCCCAGCATTTT
- - TRBJ2-1 TRBV5-1 CASCNRDSYNEQFF TGCGCCAGCTGTAACAGGGACTCCTACAATGAGCAGTTCTTC
- - TRBJ1-1 TRBV7-9 CASILQGGTEAFF TGTGCCAGCATCTTACAGGGTGGCACTGAAGCTTTCTTT
- - TRBJ2-2 TRBV5-5 CASSWAGGGAANTGELFF TGTGCCAGCAGCTGGGCCGGGGGCGGGGCAGCGAACACCGGGGAGCTGTTTTTT
- TRBD2 TRBJ2-5 TRBV2 CASSNRLSGGQETQYF TGTGCCAGCAGTAATAGACTAAGCGGGGGTCAAGAGACCCAGTACTTC
- - TRBJ1-2 TRBV6-5 CASTNPNYGYTF TGTGCCAGCACGAACCCTAACTATGGCTACACCTTC
- TRBD1 TRBJ2-6 TRBV27 CASSYRGRSSLSGANVLTF TGTGCCAGCAGTTACAGGGGGCGAAGTTCGCTGTCTGGGGCCAACGTCCTGACTTTC
- TRBD1 TRBJ2-2 TRBV19 CASKKQGDNTGELFF TGTGCCAGTAAAAAGCAGGGGGATAACACCGGGGAGCTGTTTTTT
- TRBD1 TRBJ2-5 TRBV25-1 CASSERGPQETQYF TGTGCCAGCAGCGAGAGGGGGCCCCAAGAGACCCAGTACTTC
- TRBD2 TRBJ2-3 TRBV7-9 CASSLERGGVTDTQYF TGTGCCAGCAGCTTAGAGCGGGGGGGGGTCACAGATACGCAGTATTTT
- TRBD1 TRBJ1-4 TRBV28 CASGTGYEKLFF TGTGCCAGCGGGACAGGGTATGAAAAACTGTTTTTT
- - TRBJ2-3 TRBV2 CASRLASTQYF TGTGCCAGCAGGCTAGCAAGTACGCAGTATTTT
once - TRBJ2-2 TRBV27 CASSFAYTDTGELFF TGTGCCAGCAGCTTCGCATACACAGACACCGGGGAGCTGTTTTTT
- - TRBJ2-5 TRBV12-5 CASCSNQETQYF TGTGCTAGTTGCTCCAACCAAGAGACCCAGTACTTC
- TRBD1 TRBJ2-5 TRBV27 CASSSDRGMAETQYF TGTGCCAGCAGTTCAGACAGGGGTATGGCAGAGACCCAGTACTTC